This record looks at one T cell receptor beta chain sequence and its context. The target antigen is unknown. Unique molecular identifiers featured in how the TCRbeta library was prepared. TCRdb re-analysed the PCR reads in MiXCR, keeping a single row per CDR3 protein. The sample lists around 580,000 distinct CDR3 sequences, roughly 23% occurring once. This entry comes from a study of T-cell reconstitution after alpha-beta-depleted transplantation in children. General study results and limits: It was newly produced T cells that mostly accounted for T-cell counts and diversity one year after transplant. Where alpha-beta T cells came from about two months after transplant was reportedly several hundred expanded graft clones.

The CDR3 is 18 amino acids. From germline, CDR1 is MNHEY and CDR2 SVGEGT. The V segment lost 5 bases and the J segment 2 bases; nucleotides outside the gene matches: 14. The sequencing used PBMCs, mostly from graft donor cells, collected 360 days after TCRalphabeta/CD19-depleted stem cell transplant. The sequence came from a boy under two years old who had a stem cell transplant for acute myeloid leukemia, so the T cells may come from the graft donor. The rearrangement links TRBV6-2 or TRBV6-3 to TRBJ2-3; 9 positions match TRBD2. The DNA for the CDR3 is TGTGCCAGCAGTACACGATACTTGGGACTAGCCACCACAGATACGCAGTATTTT. It encodes CASSTRYLGLATTDTQYF.